This TCR beta chain was sequenced for a study of PD-1 and CTLA-4 blockade in melanoma. The ends were cut back, 5 bases at V and 0 bases at J, with 9 bases in the middle. CDR1 is SGHDT and CDR2 is YYEEEE in the germline V gene. The CDR3 is 14 amino acids. Assay used: immunoSEQ multiplex PCR; TCRdb lists only in-frame clones, some missing. The sample gives 25,000 to 35,000 clones, more than 85% of which show up once; 7% to 9.5% is in the top ten. The sequenced sample was CD8+ T cells from peripheral blood, obtained from a patient given anti-PD-1 treatment. The V gene is TRBV5-6, the J gene TRBJ1-5; weak D call: TRBD1 (6 bases). This clonotype originated in a human donor with melanoma. This CDR3 reads CASSDRYSNQPQHF. The CDR3 DNA reads TGTGCCAGCAGTGACAGGTATAGCAATCAGCCCCAGCATTTT.